The entry below gives a single TCR beta chain sequence along with its context. This sample was taken from a study of healthy donors' naive CD4 and CD8 T cells. Starting from roughly 0.55 ug of total RNA, TCR libraries were made with linear amplification. Via MiXCR, TCRdb re-called the reads, giving one row per CDR3 protein. The sample yields about 180,000 distinct CDR3 sequences, about 74% seen once. CD4+CD8-CD45RO-CD45RA+ cells were naive CD4+; CD8+CD4-CD45RA+CD27bright cells were naive CD8+. V dropped 5 bases and J dropped 4 bases, with 15 bases sitting between them. The CDR3 is 14 amino acids. CDR1 is LNHDA and CDR2 is SQIVND in the germline V gene (reference sequence).

The receptor was isolated from a pool of human donors in good health; the sample pools cells from several healthy donors. Sample: naive CD4+ and CD8+ T cells sorted from blood, pooled from several donors. V usage is TRBV19 and J usage is TRBJ2-7; D may be TRBD1 (7 bases). The CDR3 DNA sequence: TGTGCCAGTAGTGGAGGGGGACAGCCGTACGAGCAGTACTTC. Protein: CASSGGGQPYEQYF.